A selection of T cell receptor beta chains follows, all from one sample in a study of blood T cell repertoires in COVID-19. Libraries were prepared by immunoSEQ multiplex PCR; TCRdb keeps only in-frame clonotypes and omits some of them. The sample has over 150,000 clones; 88% are singletons. Specimen: peripheral blood. Receptors were obtained from a man in his fifties with COVID-19, enrolled during active disease. Each CDR3 is given with its conserved first and last residue. Fields, in order: J gene, clone size, V gene, D gene, CDR3 DNA, CDR3 protein. The D gene is left open where the match is weak. Clone sizes are given selectively: once, few, many, or a class where the clone is expanded.

j_gene: TRBJ2-3; abundance: NA; v_gene: TRBV19; d_gene: TRBD2; CDR3nt: TGTGCCAGTAGCCAAAATAGCGGGAGGAGCACAGATACGCAGTATTTT; CDR3aa: CASSQNSGRSTDTQYF
j_gene: TRBJ1-6; abundance: NA; v_gene: TRBV19; d_gene: NA; CDR3nt: TGTGCCAGTAGAACGAACACCAATAATTCACCCCTCCACTTT; CDR3aa: CASRTNTNNSPLHF
j_gene: TRBJ1-4; abundance: NA; v_gene: TRBV18; d_gene: NA; CDR3nt: TGTGCCAGCTCACCATCATCGGCAGGGCGTAATGAAAAACTGTTTTTT; CDR3aa: CASSPSSAGRNEKLFF
j_gene: TRBJ1-6; abundance: once; v_gene: TRBV28; d_gene: NA; CDR3nt: TGTGCCAGCAGAACCCTACAGGGAAGTTCACCCCTCCACTTT; CDR3aa: CASRTLQGSSPLHF
j_gene: TRBJ1-4; abundance: once; v_gene: TRBV5-4; d_gene: NA; CDR3nt: TGTGCCAGCAGCCGAGGGGGGGAGTCAATGGCTAATGAAAAACTGTTTTTT; CDR3aa: CASSRGGESMANEKLFF
j_gene: TRBJ2-3; abundance: NA; v_gene: TRBV6-5; d_gene: TRBD2; CDR3nt: TGTGCCAGCAGTCGACTAGCGGGAAGTGATACGCAGTATTTT; CDR3aa: CASSRLAGSDTQYF
j_gene: TRBJ1-5; abundance: NA; v_gene: TRBV6-5; d_gene: NA; CDR3nt: TGTGCCAGCAGCGGCTCAGGGATTACAAATCAGCCCCAGCATTTT; CDR3aa: CASSGSGITNQPQHF
j_gene: TRBJ2-7; abundance: NA; v_gene: TRBV6-2/TRBV6-3; d_gene: TRBD2; CDR3nt: TGTGCCAGCAGCTCGGGGGGGATAATCTACGAGCAGTACTTC; CDR3aa: CASSSGGIIYEQYF
j_gene: TRBJ2-7; abundance: NA; v_gene: TRBV28; d_gene: TRBD1; CDR3nt: TGTGCCAGCAGCCTCGACAGGGACAACGCCTACGAGCAGTACTTC; CDR3aa: CASSLDRDNAYEQYF
j_gene: TRBJ1-1; abundance: NA; v_gene: TRBV5-4; d_gene: TRBD1; CDR3nt: TGTGCCAGCAGGGCCCTACAGGGGCCGAACACTGAAGCTTTCTTT; CDR3aa: CASRALQGPNTEAFF
j_gene: TRBJ1-3; abundance: NA; v_gene: TRBV18; d_gene: NA; CDR3nt: TGTGCCAGCTCACCAAAGGGACTCACTTCTGGAAACACCATATATTTT; CDR3aa: CASSPKGLTSGNTIYF
j_gene: TRBJ2-7; abundance: NA; v_gene: TRBV10-3; d_gene: NA; CDR3nt: TGTGCCATCACTGGTAGCTTAGCTTCCTACGAGCAGTACTTC; CDR3aa: CAITGSLASYEQYF
j_gene: TRBJ2-4; abundance: NA; v_gene: TRBV9; d_gene: TRBD2; CDR3nt: TGTGCCAGCAGCGCAGGGACTAGCGGAGCCAAAAACATTCAGTACTTC; CDR3aa: CASSAGTSGAKNIQYF
j_gene: TRBJ2-3; abundance: NA; v_gene: TRBV5-8; d_gene: TRBD1; CDR3nt: TGTGCCAGCAGCCGGACAGGCTCTAGCACAGATACGCAGTATTTT; CDR3aa: CASSRTGSSTDTQYF
j_gene: TRBJ2-7; abundance: NA; v_gene: TRBV7-2; d_gene: TRBD2; CDR3nt: TGTGCCAGCAGTTCGCTAGCGGGGGGAACCTACGAGCAGTACTTC; CDR3aa: CASSSLAGGTYEQYF
j_gene: TRBJ1-4; abundance: few; v_gene: TRBV10-1; d_gene: NA; CDR3nt: TGCGCCAGCAGTGAGTCGTTAGAGCAGGTTAATGAAAAACTGTTTTTT; CDR3aa: CASSESLEQVNEKLFF
j_gene: TRBJ2-4; abundance: NA; v_gene: TRBV11-2; d_gene: TRBD2; CDR3nt: TGTGCCAGCAGCTTCCTAGCGGGGGTAGGGAGTACCAAAAACATTCAGTACTTC; CDR3aa: CASSFLAGVGSTKNIQYF
j_gene: TRBJ2-7; abundance: NA; v_gene: TRBV25-1; d_gene: TRBD1; CDR3nt: TGTGCCAGCAGTGGAAACAGGGGCCGGACCTCCTACGAGCAGTACTTC; CDR3aa: CASSGNRGRTSYEQYF
j_gene: TRBJ2-1; abundance: NA; v_gene: TRBV7-2; d_gene: NA; CDR3nt: TGTGCCAGCAGCTTAGATCAGGGAAACAATGAGCAGTTCTTC; CDR3aa: CASSLDQGNNEQFF
j_gene: TRBJ2-5; abundance: NA; v_gene: TRBV10-3; d_gene: NA; CDR3nt: TGTGCCATCAGTGTAGCGTTTCTCGAGGAGACCCAGTACTTC; CDR3aa: CAISVAFLEETQYF
j_gene: TRBJ1-6; abundance: NA; v_gene: TRBV11-2; d_gene: NA; CDR3nt: TGTGCCAGCAGATTACAGGATTCACCCCTCCACTTT; CDR3aa: CASRLQDSPLHF
j_gene: TRBJ1-5; abundance: NA; v_gene: TRBV19; d_gene: TRBD1; CDR3nt: TGTGCCAGTAGTAACCCGGGACAGGGGTACGATCAGCCCCAGCATTTT; CDR3aa: CASSNPGQGYDQPQHF
j_gene: TRBJ1-5; abundance: NA; v_gene: TRBV30; d_gene: NA; CDR3nt: TGTGCCTGGAGTGGGGGTGGGGCAGCCAATCAGCCCCAGCATTTT; CDR3aa: CAWSGGGAANQPQHF
j_gene: TRBJ1-2; abundance: NA; v_gene: TRBV2; d_gene: NA; CDR3nt: TGTGCCAGCATGAGGCCGAACTATGGCTACACCTTC; CDR3aa: CASMRPNYGYTF
j_gene: TRBJ1-1; abundance: NA; v_gene: TRBV29-1; d_gene: NA; CDR3nt: TGCAGCGTAATTGGACAACTGAACACTGAAGCTTTCTTT; CDR3aa: CSVIGQLNTEAFF
j_gene: TRBJ1-2; abundance: NA; v_gene: TRBV3-1/TRBV3-2; d_gene: TRBD1; CDR3nt: TGTGCCAGCAGCCGACGCTTGGGGACAGGGGAGCTGAGGAATGGCTACACCTTC; CDR3aa: CASSRRLGTGELRNGYTF
j_gene: TRBJ2-1; abundance: NA; v_gene: TRBV19; d_gene: NA; CDR3nt: TGTGCCAGTAGTTATTGGACAGGACTACAGAACAATGAGCAGTTCTTC; CDR3aa: CASSYWTGLQNNEQFF
j_gene: TRBJ2-1; abundance: NA; v_gene: TRBV13; d_gene: TRBD2; CDR3nt: TGTGCCAGCAGCCCCCCCGGGGTACTAGCGGATTACAATGAGCAGTTCTTC; CDR3aa: CASSPPGVLADYNEQFF
j_gene: TRBJ2-5; abundance: NA; v_gene: TRBV24-1; d_gene: NA; CDR3nt: TGTGCCACCAGTGCCCTGGGGGCAGGGGAGGAGACCCAGTACTTC; CDR3aa: CATSALGAGEETQYF
j_gene: TRBJ2-3; abundance: NA; v_gene: TRBV3-1/TRBV3-2; d_gene: NA; CDR3nt: TGTGCCAGCAGCCTTCCCCAATCAGGGCCCGGACCGCAGTATTTT; CDR3aa: CASSLPQSGPGPQYF
j_gene: TRBJ1-2; abundance: NA; v_gene: TRBV28; d_gene: NA; CDR3nt: TGTGCCAGCAGTCACTCCCGGACAGTTAACTATGGCTACACCTTC; CDR3aa: CASSHSRTVNYGYTF
j_gene: TRBJ2-7; abundance: NA; v_gene: TRBV12-3/TRBV12-4; d_gene: NA; CDR3nt: TGTGCCAGCAGTTTCTACTACGAGCAGTACTTC; CDR3aa: CASSFYYEQYF
j_gene: TRBJ1-3; abundance: NA; v_gene: TRBV5-4; d_gene: NA; CDR3nt: TGTGCCAGCAGCCCCGGGACAACGGGCGGAAACACCATATATTTT; CDR3aa: CASSPGTTGGNTIYF
j_gene: TRBJ2-5; abundance: many; v_gene: TRBV7-9; d_gene: TRBD1; CDR3nt: TGTGCCAGCAGCTTAGGTTTTCGCCAGGGGGCTGGAGAGACCCAGTACTTC; CDR3aa: CASSLGFRQGAGETQYF
j_gene: TRBJ1-2; abundance: NA; v_gene: TRBV3-1/TRBV3-2; d_gene: TRBD1; CDR3nt: TGTGCCAGCAGCTCCTTAGCAGGGGACAGTAACTATGGCTACACCTTC; CDR3aa: CASSSLAGDSNYGYTF
j_gene: TRBJ2-2; abundance: NA; v_gene: TRBV9; d_gene: NA; CDR3nt: TGTGCCAGCAGCGTAAGCCCTCTAGCGTGGGGCACCGGGGAGCTGTTTTTT; CDR3aa: CASSVSPLAWGTGELFF
j_gene: TRBJ2-5; abundance: once; v_gene: TRBV14; d_gene: NA; CDR3nt: TGTGCCAGCATCCCTGGTTGGGACACCCCTGGGGAAGAGACCCAGTACTTC; CDR3aa: CASIPGWDTPGEETQYF
j_gene: TRBJ2-1; abundance: NA; v_gene: TRBV11-2; d_gene: TRBD1; CDR3nt: TGTGCCAGCAGCACAGGGACAGTCTCCTACAATGAGCAGTTCTTC; CDR3aa: CASSTGTVSYNEQFF
j_gene: TRBJ2-7; abundance: medium-sized; v_gene: TRBV27; d_gene: NA; CDR3nt: TGTGCCGTAGCGGCAGGGGAGGGATACGAGCAGTACTTC; CDR3aa: CAVAAGEGYEQYF
j_gene: TRBJ1-1; abundance: NA; v_gene: TRBV28; d_gene: TRBD1; CDR3nt: TGTGCCAGCAGTACGGCCGGGACAGGGGACACTGAAGCTTTCTTT; CDR3aa: CASSTAGTGDTEAFF
j_gene: TRBJ2-7; abundance: NA; v_gene: TRBV19; d_gene: TRBD2; CDR3nt: TGTGCCAGTAGTATAGGGACTAGCCCCCAAGGCGACGAGCAGTACTTC; CDR3aa: CASSIGTSPQGDEQYF
j_gene: TRBJ2-7; abundance: NA; v_gene: TRBV3-1/TRBV3-2; d_gene: NA; CDR3nt: TGTGCCAGCAGCCCGACTCTGGCCCTCTCCTACGAGCAGTACTTC; CDR3aa: CASSPTLALSYEQYF
j_gene: TRBJ2-4; abundance: NA; v_gene: TRBV27; d_gene: TRBD2; CDR3nt: TGTGCCAGCAGTCCCACACAAAGGACTAGTCCGTACTTC; CDR3aa: CASSPTQRTSPYF
j_gene: TRBJ2-7; abundance: once; v_gene: TRBV20-1; d_gene: NA; CDR3nt: TGCAGTGCTCCCCGGGGGTACGAGCAGTACTTC; CDR3aa: CSAPRGYEQYF
j_gene: TRBJ1-2; abundance: NA; v_gene: TRBV6-2/TRBV6-3; d_gene: TRBD1; CDR3nt: TGTGCCAGCAGCCCCGACAGGGCCGGTGGCTACACCTTC; CDR3aa: CASSPDRAGGYTF
j_gene: TRBJ2-5; abundance: NA; v_gene: TRBV9; d_gene: TRBD2; CDR3nt: TGTGCCAGCAGCGTAGTGGCTAGCGGGAGGGGAGGGACCCAGTACTTC; CDR3aa: CASSVVASGRGGTQYF
j_gene: TRBJ2-1; abundance: NA; v_gene: TRBV7-7; d_gene: NA; CDR3nt: TGTGCTAGCAGCTCACCTGAGGTTCATGAGCAGTTCTTC; CDR3aa: CASSSPEVHEQFF